This entry lists 28 T cell receptor beta chains sequenced from one sample in a study of OX40 agonist ivuxolimab in advanced cancers. The data were produced by immunoSEQ multiplex PCR, yet TCRdb's version contains in-frame clones alone and is incomplete. The sample consists of around 82,000 clones, roughly nine tenths of them appearing once. The specimen was CD4+ or CD8+ T cells sorted from blood, collected in a trial of the OX40 agonist ivuxolimab. These receptors originate from an adult with an advanced solid tumor such as melanoma, head and neck, liver or kidney cancer.

V is TRBV11-2 and J is TRBJ2-1; unclear D gene. Trimming removed 8 bases at V and 4 bases at J, with 18 bases between. From germline, CDR1 is SGHAT and CDR2 FQNNGV. This CDR3 region has 15 residues. The CDR3 is CASAAYNAGYNEQFF. CDR3 bases: TGTGCCAGCGCAGCTTATAACGCCGGATACAATGAGCAGTTCTTC.

The count of this clone is one. This chain links TRBV19 with TRBJ1-2; D is ambiguous. Trimming left V 8 bases short and J 7 bases short, with 20 bases between. Germline CDR1 LNHDA, CDR2 SQIVND (reference sequence). The length of the CDR3 is 14 residues. CDR3 sequence: CASQGKALSSGYTF. DNA of the CDR3: TGTGCCAGTCAAGGAAAGGCCCTATCTTCTGGCTACACCTTC.

The chain carries TRBV4-1 and TRBJ2-5; D is possibly TRBD2 (6 bases). The DNA end lines up better with TRBJ2-7; the J call may be wrong. The CDR3 loop spans 16 amino acids. Germline CDR1 reads MGHRA; CDR2 reads YSYEKL. The CDR3 DNA is TGCGCCAGCAGCCAAGAACGAGCGGGTACCTCCTACGAGCAGTACTTC. This sequence encodes CASSQERAGTSYEQYF.

By sample fraction, this clone is medium-sized. J is TRBJ1-2 and V is TRBV28; no firm D call. CDR1 and CDR2 from the germline V gene are MDHEN and SYDVKM. CDR3 length: 12 amino acids. V lost 8 bases and J lost 5, with 12 bases in between. CDR3 in DNA: TGTGCCAGCGGTGGTCGCAGTTATGGCTACACCTTC. Amino acid sequence: CASGGRSYGYTF.

V usage is TRBV6-5 and J usage is TRBJ2-7, with D possibly being TRBD2 (6 bases). Trimming removed 2 bases from V and 2 bases from J, with 13 bases in between. This CDR3 is built from 15 residues. The germline CDR1 and CDR2 sequences are MNHEY and SVGAGI. CDR3 sequence reads: CASSYQAGMTYEQYF. Written as DNA, the CDR3 is TGTGCCAGCAGTTACCAAGCGGGTATGACCTACGAGCAGTACTTC.

In DNA form, the CDR3 reads TGTGCCAGCAGCCCCTCTAGCGGCTACGAGCAGTACTTC. It yields the protein CASSPSSGYEQYF. The genes are TRBV9 and TRBJ2-7, with 7 positions matching TRBD2. This CDR3 is built from 13 residues. V shed 4 bases, J shed 3 bases, and the junction held 4 bases outside the gene matches. Germline V lookup: CDR1 SGDLS, CDR2 YYNGEE.

This chain uses TRBV19 with TRBJ1-3; D not certain. The CDR3 sequence is 15 residues long. The germline V gene has CDR1 LNHDA and CDR2 SQIVND (reference sequence). The ends were cut back, 1 base at V and 2 bases at J, with 9 bases in the middle. CDR3 nucleotides: TGTGCCAGTAGTATAGTAGGCAGCACTGGAAACACCATATATTTT. This translates into CASSIVGSTGNTIYF.

This clone occurred a few times. V and J are TRBV19 and TRBJ1-1; no definite D call. There are 15 residues in the CDR3. V was pared by 3 bases and J by 2 bases, with 13 bases between. Germline V gene sequence: CDR1 LNHDA, CDR2 SQIVND (reference sequence). CDR3 sequence (DNA): TGTGCCAGTAGTATGGGTTTTGAGGTAAACACTGAAGCTTTCTTT. It is translated as CASSMGFEVNTEAFF.

V is TRBV27 and J is TRBJ2-5, with 7 positions matching TRBD1. CDR1 and CDR2 from the germline V gene are MNHEY and SMNVEV (reference sequence). The CDR3 is 15 amino acids. Trimming removed 1 base from V and 2 bases from J; junction bases left unmatched: 4. The CDR3 here is CASSLYRGAQETQYF. For the CDR3, the DNA is TGTGCCAGCAGTTTATACAGGGGCGCACAAGAGACCCAGTACTTC.

This clone appeared a single time. The rearrangement joins TRBV27 to TRBJ2-7; D possibly corresponds to TRBD1 (6 bases). CDR3 length: 13 amino acids. The V gene's germline CDR1 is MNHEY and CDR2 SMNVEV (reference sequence). Trimming removed 3 bases from V and 6 bases from J, with 12 bases in between. The CDR3 DNA sequence: TGTGCCAGCAGTTTTAGGGGGTATGGCGAGCAGTACTTC. It specifies CASSFRGYGEQYF.

The chain combines TRBV19 with TRBJ1-1, with D possibly being TRBD1 (6 bases). This CDR3 comprises 16 residues. V lost 8 bases to trimming and J lost 1 base, with 20 bases between them. The germline gives CDR1 LNHDA, CDR2 SQIVND (reference sequence). CDR3 in amino acids: CASRGGAGGENTEAFF. The CDR3 DNA follows: TGTGCCAGTCGCGGCGGGGCCGGGGGCGAGAACACTGAAGCTTTCTTT.

This clone came up a few times. J is TRBJ2-6 and V is TRBV7-5; no DNA check was done on the table's D call, TRBD1. TRBV7-5 is designated a pseudogene. This CDR3 spans 21 amino acids. The CDR3 DNA follows: TGTGCCAGAAGCTATTGTTCCGGGACAGCCAAATCTTACTCTGGGGCCAACGTCCTGACTTTC. It codes for CARSYCSGTAKSYSGANVLTF.

V is TRBV9 and J is TRBJ2-7, with D unresolved. The CDR3 loop spans 14 amino acids. Germline lookup yields CDR1 SGDLS and CDR2 YYNGEE. V lost 4 bases, J lost 2 bases, and 13 bases lay in between. The CDR3 DNA sequence: TGTGCCAGCAGCAACGCCCTCCCCCCCTACGAGCAGTACTTC. Translation: CASSNALPPYEQYF.

Only one count was recorded for this clone. The chain couples TRBV19 to TRBJ2-7; a possible D gene is TRBD2 (6 bases). The CDR3 runs 13 residues. V was clipped by 3 bases and J by 3 bases, with 9 bases between them. Germline values: CDR1 LNHDA, CDR2 SQIVND (reference sequence). CDR3 loop: CASSMGLDYEQYF. In nucleotides, the CDR3 is TGTGCCAGTAGTATGGGACTTGACTACGAGCAGTACTTC.

V is TRBV30 and J is TRBJ2-3; TRBD2 aligns across 13 bases. V shed 4 bases, J shed 2 bases, and the junction held 6 bases outside the gene matches. Germline V gene sequence: CDR1 GTSNPN, CDR2 SVGIG (reference sequence). The CDR3 extends over 16 amino acids. For the CDR3, the DNA is TGTGCCTGGACCACCGGGACTAGCGGGAACACAGATACGCAGTATTTT. This codes for CAWTTGTSGNTDTQYF.

The DNA of the CDR3 is TGTGCCAGGCCAGAGAATGAAAAACTGTTTTTT. Protein: CARPENEKLFF. The chain employs TRBV19 and TRBJ1-4; D not certain. Trimming cost V 9 bases and J 5 bases, with 7 bases left between them. CDR3 size: 11 residues. Looked up from germline, CDR1 is LNHDA and CDR2 is SQIVND (reference sequence).

This clone was recorded a few times. A read error is the likely source, as a far larger clone sits one nucleotide away. The rearrangement joins TRBV7-3 to TRBJ1-1, with unresolved D. This CDR3 contains 13 residues. V was shortened by 1 base and J by 1 base, with 4 bases between the two germline ends. CDR1 and CDR2 from the germline V gene are SGHTA and FQGTGA. Here the CDR3 reads CASSLNRNTEAFF. The CDR3 nucleotides are TGTGCCAGCAGCTTAAACAGGAACACTGAAGCTTTCTTT.

The CDR3 coding sequence is TGTGCCAGCAGTGACCCCGGGACAGGGGATAAAAACATTCAGTACTTC. Its protein product is CASSDPGTGDKNIQYF. The J gene is TRBJ2-4, the V gene TRBV2, with TRBD1 identical over 10 bases. V shed 3 bases, J shed 4 bases, and the junction held 6 bases outside the gene matches. Looked up from germline, CDR1 is SNHLY and CDR2 is FYNNEI. The CDR3 is 16 amino acids.

This chain joins TRBV7-9 and TRBJ2-7; D is uncertain. Trimming shortened V by 4 bases and J by 6 bases, and 13 bases separated the two germline ends. Germline V lookup: CDR1 SEHNR, CDR2 FQNEAQ (reference sequence). The CDR3 sequence is 13 residues long. For the CDR3, the DNA is TGTGCCAGCAGCTCGTTTGGCAAAGTCGAGCAGTACTTC. Its protein product is CASSSFGKVEQYF.

The V gene is TRBV6-1, the J gene TRBJ2-5; D is unresolved. CDR1 is MNHNS, CDR2 SASEGT, per germline. The CDR3 covers 13 residues. V lost 4 bases and J lost 6, with 12 bases in between. The CDR3 region has the DNA TGTGCCAGCAGTGGGGTGGATAGGCAGACCCAGTACTTC. Translation gives CASSGVDRQTQYF.

V usage is TRBV11-3 and J usage is TRBJ2-2; D not certain. This CDR3 comprises 13 residues. Germline lookup yields CDR1 SGHNT and CDR2 YENEEA. Trimming pared 5 bases from V and 5 bases from J, leaving 9 bases between. CDR3: CASSATITGELFF. In nucleotides, the CDR3 is TGTGCCAGCAGCGCTACAATAACCGGGGAGCTGTTTTTT.

CDR3 residues: CASSLVAVSTDTQYF. As DNA, the CDR3 is TGCGCCAGCAGCTTGGTAGCAGTCAGCACAGATACGCAGTATTTT. The chain employs TRBV5-1 and TRBJ2-3; D gene unclear. Germline CDR1 is SGHRS and CDR2 is YFSETQ. The CDR3 runs to 15 residues. The ends were cut back, 0 bases at V and 0 bases at J, with 8 bases in the middle.

This chain uses TRBV28 with TRBJ2-7; no definite D call. The germline gives CDR1 MDHEN, CDR2 SYDVKM. Trimming took 6 bases from V and 0 from J, leaving 6 bases between them. The CDR3 totals 12 residues. The CDR3 DNA follows: TGTGCCAGCAGGACAACCTCCTACGAGCAGTACTTC. This encodes CASRTTSYEQYF.

Only one count was recorded for this clone. The J gene is TRBJ1-3, the V gene TRBV6-5, with 7 nucleotides matching TRBD1. Germline V gene data show CDR1 as MNHEY and CDR2 as SVGAGI. The CDR3 has 15 amino acids. With 6 bases clipped from V and 1 base from J, the junction kept 6 bases outside the gene matches. The CDR3 DNA sequence: TGTGCCAGCAGAGCCTCAGGGGGATCTGGAAACACCATATATTTT. It encodes CASRASGGSGNTIYF.

V is TRBV7-9 and J is TRBJ2-5; 9 nucleotides agree with TRBD1. The J call may be in error: the DNA end matches TRBJ2-7 better. The CDR3 extends over 16 amino acids. The germline V gene has CDR1 SEHNR and CDR2 FQNEAQ (reference sequence). In nucleotides, the CDR3 is TGTGCCAGCGCCCGCCGGGGACAGGGACTCGCCCACGAGCAGTACTTC. As protein: CASARRGQGLAHEQYF.

The chain uses TRBV19 and TRBJ1-5; 7 positions agree with TRBD1. Germline V gene sequence: CDR1 LNHDA, CDR2 SQIVND (reference sequence). CDR3 length: 13 residues. The junction had 3 bases not matched to a gene; V was cut back by 6 bases and J by 4 bases. CDR3 residues: CASRTTGNQPQHF. The CDR3 DNA is TGTGCCAGTAGGACGACAGGGAATCAGCCCCAGCATTTT.

In this sample, this clone turned up a few times. This chain uses TRBV5-4 with TRBJ2-5; D might be TRBD1 or TRBD2, each matching 5 bases. The CDR3 spans 15 residues. The germline V gene encodes CDR1 SGHNT and CDR2 YYREEE (reference sequence). The germline V and J ends were trimmed by 4 bases and 3 bases, with 16 bases remaining between them. CDR3 residues: CASSGGRSLKETQYF. The CDR3 DNA reads as TGTGCCAGCAGCGGGGGTCGATCCTTGAAAGAGACCCAGTACTTC.

This chain uses TRBV2 with TRBJ1-1, with 7 bases identical to TRBD1. The CDR3 totals 13 residues. The ends lost 4 bases at V and 1 base at J; junction bases unmatched: 0. CDR1 and CDR2 (germline): SNHLY, FYNNEI. The CDR3 reads CASSGQGNTEAFF. CDR3 bases: TGTGCCAGCAGTGGACAGGGGAACACTGAAGCTTTCTTT.